The present T cell receptor (beta chain) was sequenced within a study of shared T cell receptors in the human thymus. This CDR3 has 16 residues. CDR1 is SEHNR and CDR2 is FQNEAQ in the germline V gene (reference sequence). V was clipped by 5 bases and J by 6 bases; unmatched bases: 10. TCRdb's table, derived via immunoSEQ multiplex PCR, lists solely in-frame clones and lacks some. The data hold about 540,000 clones, with approximately 80% observed a single time. The same specimen was also included in a second study, on human thymus T cells.

The chain couples TRBV7-9 to TRBJ2-2; 9 bases agree with TRBD2. The sequencing input was thymocytes. The receptor was isolated from a boy in the first two years of life with a congenital heart defect. In DNA form, the CDR3 reads TGTGCCAGCAGCCCAGTCGGCGGGAGGGCCTCCGGGGAGCTGTTTTTT. Translating it yields CASSPVGGRASGELFF.